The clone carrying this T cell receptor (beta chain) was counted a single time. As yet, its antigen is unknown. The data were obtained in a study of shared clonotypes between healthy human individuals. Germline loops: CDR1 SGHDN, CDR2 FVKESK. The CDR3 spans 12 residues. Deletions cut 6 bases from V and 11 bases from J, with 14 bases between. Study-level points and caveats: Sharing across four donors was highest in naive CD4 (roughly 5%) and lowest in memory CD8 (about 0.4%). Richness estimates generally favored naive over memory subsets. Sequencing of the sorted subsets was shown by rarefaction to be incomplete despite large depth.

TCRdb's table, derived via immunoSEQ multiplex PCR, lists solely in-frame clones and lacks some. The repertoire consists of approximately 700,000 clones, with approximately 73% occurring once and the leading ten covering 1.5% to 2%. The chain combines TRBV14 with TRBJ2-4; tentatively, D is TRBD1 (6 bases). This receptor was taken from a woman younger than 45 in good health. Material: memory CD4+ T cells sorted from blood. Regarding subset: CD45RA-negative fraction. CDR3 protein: CASSFDRSFQYF. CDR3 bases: TGTGCCAGCAGTTTTGACAGGTCGTTTCAGTACTTC.